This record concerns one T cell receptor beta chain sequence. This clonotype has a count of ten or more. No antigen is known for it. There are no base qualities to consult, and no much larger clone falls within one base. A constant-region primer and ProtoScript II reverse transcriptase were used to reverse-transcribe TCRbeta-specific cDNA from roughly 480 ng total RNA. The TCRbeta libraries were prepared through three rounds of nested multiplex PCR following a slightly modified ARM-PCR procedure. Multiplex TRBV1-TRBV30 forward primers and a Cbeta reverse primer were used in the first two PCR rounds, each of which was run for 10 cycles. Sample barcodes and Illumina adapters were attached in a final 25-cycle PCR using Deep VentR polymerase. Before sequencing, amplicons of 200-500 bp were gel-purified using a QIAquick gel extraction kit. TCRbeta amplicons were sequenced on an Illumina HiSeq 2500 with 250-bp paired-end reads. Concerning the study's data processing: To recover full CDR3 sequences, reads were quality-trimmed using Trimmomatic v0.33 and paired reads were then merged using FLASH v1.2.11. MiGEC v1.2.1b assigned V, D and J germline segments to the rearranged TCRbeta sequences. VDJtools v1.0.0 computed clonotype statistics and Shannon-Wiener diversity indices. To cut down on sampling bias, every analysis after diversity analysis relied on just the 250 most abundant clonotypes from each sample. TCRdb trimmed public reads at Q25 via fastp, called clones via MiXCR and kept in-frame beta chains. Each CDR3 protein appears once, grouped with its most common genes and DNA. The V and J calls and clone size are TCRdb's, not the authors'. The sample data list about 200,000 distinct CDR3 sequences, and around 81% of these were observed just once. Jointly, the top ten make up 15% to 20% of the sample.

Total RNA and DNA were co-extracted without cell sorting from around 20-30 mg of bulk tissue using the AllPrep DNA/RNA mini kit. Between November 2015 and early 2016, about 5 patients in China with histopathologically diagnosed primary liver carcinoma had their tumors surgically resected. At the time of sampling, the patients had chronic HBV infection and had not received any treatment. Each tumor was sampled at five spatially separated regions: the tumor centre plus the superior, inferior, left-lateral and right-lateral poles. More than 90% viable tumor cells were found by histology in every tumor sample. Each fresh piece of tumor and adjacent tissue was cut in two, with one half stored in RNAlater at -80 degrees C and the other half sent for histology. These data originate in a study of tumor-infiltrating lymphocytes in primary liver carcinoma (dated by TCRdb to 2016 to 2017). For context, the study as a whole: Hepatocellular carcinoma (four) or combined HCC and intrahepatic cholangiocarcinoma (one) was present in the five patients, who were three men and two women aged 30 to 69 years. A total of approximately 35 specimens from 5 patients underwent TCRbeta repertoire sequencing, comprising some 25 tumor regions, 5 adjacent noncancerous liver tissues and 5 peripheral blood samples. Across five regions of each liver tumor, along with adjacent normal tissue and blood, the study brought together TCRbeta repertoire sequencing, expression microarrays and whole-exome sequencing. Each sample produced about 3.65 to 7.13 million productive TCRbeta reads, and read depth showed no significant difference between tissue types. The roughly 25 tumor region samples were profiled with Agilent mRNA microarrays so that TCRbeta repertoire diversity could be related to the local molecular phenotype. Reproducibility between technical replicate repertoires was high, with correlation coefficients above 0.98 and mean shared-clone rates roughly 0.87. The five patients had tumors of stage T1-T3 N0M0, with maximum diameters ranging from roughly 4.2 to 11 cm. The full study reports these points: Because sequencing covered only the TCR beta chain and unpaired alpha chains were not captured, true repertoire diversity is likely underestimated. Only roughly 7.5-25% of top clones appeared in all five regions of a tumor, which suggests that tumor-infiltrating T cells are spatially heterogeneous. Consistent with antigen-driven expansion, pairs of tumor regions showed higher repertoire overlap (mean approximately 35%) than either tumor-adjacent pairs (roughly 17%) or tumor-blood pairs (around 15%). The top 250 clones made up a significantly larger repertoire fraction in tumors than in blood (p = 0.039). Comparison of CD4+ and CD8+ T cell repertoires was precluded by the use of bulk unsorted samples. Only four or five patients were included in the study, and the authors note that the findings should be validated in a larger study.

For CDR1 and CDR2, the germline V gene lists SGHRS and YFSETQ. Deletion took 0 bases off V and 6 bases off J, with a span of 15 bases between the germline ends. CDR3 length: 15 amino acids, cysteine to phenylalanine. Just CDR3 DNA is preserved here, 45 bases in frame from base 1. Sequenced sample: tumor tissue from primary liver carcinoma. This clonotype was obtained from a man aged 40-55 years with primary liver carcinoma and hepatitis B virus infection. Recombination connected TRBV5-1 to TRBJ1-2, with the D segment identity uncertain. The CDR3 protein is CASSLESGELHGYTF. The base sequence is TGCGCCAGCAGCTTGGAATCCGGGGAACTTCATGGCTACACCTTC.